These 2 T cell receptor beta chains came from one sample sequenced in a study of T cells in Graves' hyperthyroidism and ophthalmopathy. Regions amplified from RNA transcripts were the TCR beta CDR3 regions. An initial round of RT-PCR targeting the TCR CDR3 relied on the HTBI primer set. TCRdb processed the multiplex PCR reads anew with MiXCR; each CDR3 protein has one entry. The repertoire includes a few hundred thousand distinct CDR3 sequences, around 16% of them detected once, and around 7.3% sits in the top ten. Sequencing was performed on blood. These receptors all stem from a woman aged 25 to 39 with Graves' hyperthyroidism.

Ten or more counts support this clonotype. The rearrangement links TRBV11-2 to TRBJ2-7, with 7 bases fitting TRBD1. The CDR3 loop spans 15 amino acids. Germline CDR1 is SGHAT and CDR2 is FQNNGV. The junction had 6 bases not matched to a gene; V was cut back by 2 bases and J by 2 bases. The CDR3 coding sequence is TGTGCCAGCAGCTTATGGTCAGGGGGTACCTACGAGCAGTACTTC. This translates into CASSLWSGGTYEQYF.

This clonotype was picked up many times. This chain connects TRBV15 to TRBJ2-3; D remains unclear. Looked up from germline, CDR1 is LNHNV and CDR2 is YYDKDF (reference sequence). The V end was cut by 8 bases, the J end by 4 bases, with 16 bases between. This CDR3 is built from 14 residues. The CDR3 sequence is CATGVLLGPDTQYF. DNA for the CDR3: TGTGCCACCGGGGTCCTCCTTGGTCCAGATACGCAGTATTTT.